This paragraph covers one TCR beta chain sequence. This clonotype showed up just a few times. The antigen this receptor binds is unknown. There are no base qualities to consult, and no much larger clone falls within one base. The sample comes from a study of T cells after yellow fever vaccination (dated by TCRdb to between 2018 and 2021). A note on the overall study: Libraries from fractions with low cell numbers were prepared with the SMART-Seq v4 Ultra Low Input RNA kit. Bulk TCR alpha and beta repertoires were sequenced longitudinally to track T-cell clones before and after primary and booster YFV17D yellow fever vaccination. Blood was collected at multiple timepoints before and after primary and secondary immunization, and bulk PBMC replicates and cell subsets were isolated. Two healthy male donors, one aged 18 to 30 and one aged 30 to 39 years, were included in the cohort.

Paper-wide results and their limitations: Because only two donors were included in the study, the extent to which the findings can be generalized is limited. After the booster, most clones that had expanded after primary vaccination were detected again (approximately 97% of CD4 and 88% of CD8), suggesting broad maintenance of memory. Compared with the primary T-cell response, the secondary T-cell response was faster but weaker, reaching its peak on day 5 rather than on day 15. A small share of clonotypes occurred in both CD4 and CD8 compartments, likely arising from convergent recombination. Because abundant contaminating clonotypes from the bulk population could be contained in FACS-sorted repertoires, computational filtering was required.

TCR cDNA was synthesized by 5'RACE template switching, through which a universal primer site and unique molecular identifiers were introduced. Priming for cDNA synthesis came from both the TCR alpha and TCR beta constant segments. Libraries were amplified in two PCR steps, with sample barcodes and sequencing adapters added in the second step. Sequencing of the libraries was done on either Illumina HiSeq 2500 (2x100 bp) or NovaSeq (2x150 bp). For the original study's pipeline: MIGEC handled demultiplexing of reads and collapsing into UMI consensus sequences, while MiXCR performed V(D)J alignment. Vaccine-responding clonotypes were defined with edgeR using replicate PBMC samples, requiring FDR below 0.01 and a log2 fold change above 5 up to day 15. Each bulk clonotype received a CD4 or CD8 identity based on whether the sequenced CD4 or CD8 repertoire contained that clonotype at higher abundance. The public reads were reanalyzed by TCRdb: fastp trimming at Q25, MiXCR alignment, in-frame beta chains only. Each entry is one CDR3 protein sequence, shown with its most common DNA and genes. In this record, the V and J calls reflect TCRdb's handling and not the investigators' own analysis. A total of approximately 610,000 distinct CDR3 sequences appear in this sample, 17% of them only once. The biggest ten clones account for roughly 17% of the sample.

The sample's treatment or condition label is to be understood as: live attenuated yellow fever vaccine strain. Two biological replicates of bulk PBMCs were collected at each blood-draw timepoint. PBMCs were isolated from peripheral blood using a standard Ficoll-Paque protocol. TriZol was used to extract RNA from bulk PBMCs, from CD4 and CD8 fractions, and from dextramer-positive and dextramer-negative fractions. CDR3 length: 14 amino acids, cysteine to phenylalanine. The only DNA kept is the CDR3, 42 bases in frame from the first base. From a lookup of the germline V gene, CDR1 and CDR2 are LGHNA and YSLEER. V gives up 0 bases and J gives up 5 bases, and the segment between their germline ends measures 10 bases.

This sequence was found in a man aged 18 to 35 who received the YFV17D yellow fever vaccine. In this chain, TRBV4-3 is recombined with TRBJ1-1; there is no confident call for the D gene. This sample comprised PBMCs, obtained 5 days after the first yellow fever vaccination. The CDR3 protein is CASSQDLGLTEAFF. The DNA reads TGCGCCAGCAGCCAAGATTTGGGGTTGACTGAAGCTTTCTTT.